One T cell receptor (beta chain) is described in this entry. It is unclear where the CDR3 begins or ends on the DNA, so no DNA is shown, and the CDR3 is as TCRdb lists it. Fresh peripheral blood, roughly 10 ml, was the source of the PBMCs. The sample originates from a study of T cells in Graves' hyperthyroidism and ophthalmopathy. Amplification of TCR beta CDR3 regions was performed using RNA transcripts as template. In the first-round RT-PCR of the TCR CDR3, the HTBI primer set was used. TCRdb used MiXCR to reprocess the multiplex PCR reads, holding one entry per CDR3 protein. The sample comprises some 600,000 distinct CDR3 sequences, over 11% of which are singletons, and more than 4.5% rests with the top ten. Including both end residues, the CDR3 is 20 amino acids long. The V gene's germline CDR1 is MNHNS and CDR2 SASEGT.

The clonotype was recovered from a woman in her thirties with Graves' hyperthyroidism that later progressed to Graves' ophthalmopathy. This sequence joins TRBV6-1 and TRBJ2-5; the table's D gene call, TRBD2, was not cross checked with the DNA. Sequenced input: blood. The CDR3 is CASSFYICSARGGTSGAQYF.